The sequence of this T cell receptor (beta chain) was determined in a study of CD8+ T cells in alopecia areata. Study results and limitations: Scalp samples also contribute reads from the resident alphabeta T cells found in normal skin.

PBMCs, the starting material, were the source of sorted CD4+ and CD8+ T cells. In the case of this clone: Its antigen is currently unknown.

Investigators isolated RNA and reverse transcribed it into cDNA to act as the sequencing template. Sequenced by immunoSEQ multiplex PCR; TCRdb stores in-frame clones only, minus some. Of some 180,000 clones detected, roughly 60% appear once; the ten largest clones hold 1.5% to 2%. CDR1 and CDR2 from the germline V gene are SQVTM and ANQGSEA. The V gene lost 2 bases and the J gene lost 6 bases, with 14 bases spanning the gap. CDR3 length: 13 amino acids. This TCR came from a human donor with alopecia areata. The V gene is TRBV29-1, the J gene TRBJ2-7, with a tentative D call TRBD1 (6 bases). Sequencing was performed on CD4+ T cells sorted from blood, taken at week 0. CDR3 in DNA: TGCAGCGTTGAAATGCAGGGGCTGGTCGAGCAGTACTTC. Translating it yields CSVEMQGLVEQYF.